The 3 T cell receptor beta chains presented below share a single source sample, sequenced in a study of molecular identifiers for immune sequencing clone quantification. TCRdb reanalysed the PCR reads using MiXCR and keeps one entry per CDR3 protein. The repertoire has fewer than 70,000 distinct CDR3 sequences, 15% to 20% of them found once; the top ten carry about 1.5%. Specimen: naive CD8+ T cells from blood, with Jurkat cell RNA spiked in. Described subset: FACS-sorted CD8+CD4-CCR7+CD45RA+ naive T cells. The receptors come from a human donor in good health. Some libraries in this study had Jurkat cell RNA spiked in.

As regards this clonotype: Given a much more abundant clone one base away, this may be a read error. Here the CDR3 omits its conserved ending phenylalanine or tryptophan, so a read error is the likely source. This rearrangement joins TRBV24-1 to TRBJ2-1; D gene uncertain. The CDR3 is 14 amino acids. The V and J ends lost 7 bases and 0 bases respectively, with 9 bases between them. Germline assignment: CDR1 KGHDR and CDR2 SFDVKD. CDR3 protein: CATSAMSSYNEQFS. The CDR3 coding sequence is TGTGCCACCAGCGCAATGAGCTCCTACAATGAGCAGTTCTCC.

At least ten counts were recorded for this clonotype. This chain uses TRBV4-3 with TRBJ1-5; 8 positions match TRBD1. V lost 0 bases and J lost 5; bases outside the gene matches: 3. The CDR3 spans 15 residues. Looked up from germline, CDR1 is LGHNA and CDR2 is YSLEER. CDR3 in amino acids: CASSQDWTGYQPQHF. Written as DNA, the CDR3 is TGCGCCAGCAGCCAAGACTGGACAGGGTATCAGCCCCAGCATTTT.

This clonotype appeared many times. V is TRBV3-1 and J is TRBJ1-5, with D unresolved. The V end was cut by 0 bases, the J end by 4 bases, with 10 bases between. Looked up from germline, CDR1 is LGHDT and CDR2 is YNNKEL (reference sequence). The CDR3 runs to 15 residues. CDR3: CASSQDRDGNQPQHF. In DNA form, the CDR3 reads TGTGCCAGCAGCCAAGATCGGGATGGGAATCAGCCCCAGCATTTT.